The next 2 T cell receptor beta chains were all read from a single sample in a study of beta chain features in type 1 diabetes. Expressed TCRB transcripts were sequenced because the isolated RNA had all been reverse transcribed beforehand. Only in-frame clones appear in the TCRdb table, and some are missing; sequencing was by immunoSEQ multiplex PCR. The sample has some 150,000 clones; approximately 10% are singletons. The source material was central memory CD4+ T cells from blood. Source of these receptors: a middle-aged woman in good health.

The rearrangement joins TRBV2 to TRBJ2-3, with 9 positions matching TRBD2. With 5 bases clipped from V and 2 bases from J, the junction kept 8 bases outside the gene matches. Per germline, CDR1 SNHLY and CDR2 FYNNEI. The CDR3 is 16 amino acids. The chain's CDR3 is CASSHGLALFTDTQYF. In DNA form, the CDR3 reads TGTGCCAGCAGTCACGGACTAGCGCTGTTCACAGATACGCAGTATTTT.

This clone has more than one count but fewer than ten. V gene TRBV6-5 combines with J gene TRBJ2-7, with TRBD1 as a possible D gene (6 bases). Germline V gene data show CDR1 as MNHEY and CDR2 as SVGAGI. Trimming removed 5 bases from V and 0 bases from J, with 8 bases in between. The CDR3 contains 13 residues. The DNA of the CDR3 is TGTGCCAGCAGTGACAGGTCCTCCTACGAGCAGTACTTC. Its translation: CASSDRSSYEQYF.